The 16 T cell receptor beta chains presented below share a single source sample, sequenced in a study of response to subunit inactivated influenza vaccine. MiXCR, applied by TCRdb to the RT-PCR reads, yields one record per CDR3 protein. The table has 550,000 to 800,000 distinct CDR3 sequences, around 16% seen once. Material: PBMCs from blood, obtained about 11 days after vaccination. The origin of the receptors is a man aged 50 to 60 who received an inactivated influenza vaccine.

The chain joins TRBV12-3 or TRBV12-4 to TRBJ2-4; the D call may be TRBD1 or TRBD2 (5 bases each). The CDR3 has 19 residues. The ends were cut back, 5 bases at V and 1 base at J, with 24 bases in the middle. Written as DNA, the CDR3 is TGTGCCAGCAGTCCCCGTCGAGGGGCATTGATTCTGGCCAAAAACATTCAGTACTTC. Amino acid sequence: CASSPRRGALILAKNIQYF.

On this clonotype itself: A much larger clonotype is one base distant, so this may be a read error. The chain joins TRBV11-1 to TRBJ2-3, with 8 bases aligning to TRBD1. CDR1 and CDR2 (germline): SGHAT, FQDESV (reference sequence). CDR3 length: 19 residues. DNA of the CDR3: TGTGCCATCAGCTCCAGCCTGCTACAGGGGGACGAGAACACAGATACGCAGTATTTT. As protein: CAISSSLLQGDENTDTQYF.

This chain uses TRBV12-3 or TRBV12-4 with TRBJ2-5; D is perhaps TRBD1 (5 bases). The V end was cut by 8 bases, the J end by 3 bases, with 13 bases between. The CDR3 contains 13 residues. DNA of the CDR3: TGTGCCAGCTCCCCAGGGTGGAAAGAGACCCAGTACTTC. Translated, it gives CASSPGWKETQYF.

V gene TRBV11-2 combines with J gene TRBJ2-3, with 10 bases lining up with TRBD1. The germline V gene has CDR1 SGHAT and CDR2 FQNNGV. V shed 1 base, J shed 4 bases, and the junction held 5 bases outside the gene matches. CDR3 size: 16 residues. As DNA, the CDR3 is TGTGCCAGCAGCTTAGTTACCGGGACAGGGGCAGATACGCAGTATTTT. It specifies CASSLVTGTGADTQYF.

This clonotype turned up a few times. In DNA, the CDR3 is TGCGCCAGCAGCTTGGCAGGGACTGGGGCCAACGTCCTGACTTTC. Residues: CASSLAGTGANVLTF. The chain carries TRBV5-1 and TRBJ2-6; TRBD1 might be the D (5 bases). The CDR3 totals 15 residues. CDR1 and CDR2 (germline): SGHRS, YFSETQ. Trimming removed 0 bases at V and 2 bases at J, with 6 bases between.

In its sample, this clonotype was seen a few times. CDR3 bases: TGTGCCAGCAGCTTAGCTCAGAAGGACAGCGTTCCAGGGGACACTGAAGCTTTCTTT. This sequence encodes CASSLAQKDSVPGDTEAFF. V is TRBV7-2 and J is TRBJ1-1; D is perhaps TRBD1 (6 bases). The CDR3 has 19 residues. Per the germline V gene, CDR1 is SGHTA and CDR2 is FQGNSA. V dropped 0 bases and J dropped 3 bases, with 23 bases sitting between them.

The sample holds a few counts of this clonotype. The V gene is TRBV7-3, the J gene TRBJ1-1; 9 nucleotides match TRBD1. V was clipped by 1 base and J by 0 bases; unmatched bases: 9. The CDR3 is 18 residues long. The germline V gene has CDR1 SGHTA and CDR2 FQGTGA. CDR3 in DNA: TGTGCCAGCAGCTTAAGGAGGGACAGGGCCGTGCTGAACACTGAAGCTTTCTTT. This sequence encodes CASSLRRDRAVLNTEAFF.

This clonotype occurred a few times. The chain couples TRBV27 to TRBJ2-2, with TRBD1 matching 8 bases. The CDR3 loop spans 16 amino acids. The junction had 9 bases not matched to a gene; V was cut back by 6 bases and J by 3 bases. The germline V gene encodes CDR1 MNHEY and CDR2 SMNVEV (reference sequence). This CDR3 reads CASRPLGTGDTGELFF. As DNA, the CDR3 is TGTGCCAGCAGACCTTTAGGGACAGGTGACACCGGGGAGCTGTTTTTT.

This clonotype was counted only a few times. This sequence joins TRBV7-2 and TRBJ1-2, with 10 bases fitting TRBD1. The CDR3 runs 16 residues. V lost 5 bases, J lost 5 bases, and 11 bases stayed unmatched. Germline CDR1 SGHTA, CDR2 FQGNSA. The CDR3 spells CASSPQGRQGAYGYTF. The CDR3, as DNA: TGTGCCAGCAGCCCGCAAGGAAGACAGGGGGCGTATGGCTACACCTTC.

This clonotype has a count of ten or more. V gene TRBV29-1 combines with J gene TRBJ2-1, with a possible D match to TRBD1 (6 bases). With 4 bases removed from V and 0 bases from J, the gap between germline ends came to 19 bases. The CDR3 has 17 amino acids. Germline V gene lookup returns CDR1 SQVTM and CDR2 ANQGSEA. DNA of the CDR3: TGCAGCGTTGGCTCAGGGGCCACGTTCCCCTCCTACAATGAGCAGTTCTTC. It yields the protein CSVGSGATFPSYNEQFF.

This clonotype appeared once. The chain is built from TRBV5-8 and TRBJ2-3; D possibly uses TRBD1 or TRBD2 (6 bases each). This CDR3 is built from 16 residues. Germline CDR1 reads SGHTS; CDR2 reads YDEGEE. The V end was cut by 7 bases, the J end by 2 bases, with 20 bases between. CDR3 nucleotides: TGTGCCAGCCGTAGCGTGGGGGGCGCACTCACAGATACGCAGTATTTT. This encodes CASRSVGGALTDTQYF.

This clonotype was seen more than once but under ten times. This chain connects TRBV7-2 to TRBJ2-3; a weak D match, TRBD2 (6 bases). The CDR3 has 15 amino acids. Germline CDR1 reads SGHTA; CDR2 reads FQGNSA. Between the trimmed V and J ends, which lost 5 bases and 4 bases, there was a span of 16 bases. CDR3 amino acids: CASSVQAGSADTQYF. The DNA of the CDR3 is TGTGCCAGCAGCGTCCAGGCGGGGTCGGCAGATACGCAGTATTTT.

V and J are TRBV29-1 and TRBJ2-7, with 8 bases identical to TRBD1. Germline V gene data show CDR1 as SQVTM and CDR2 as ANQGSEA. CDR3 size: 14 residues. The trim removed 5 bases at V and 2 bases at J, leaving 8 bases unmatched. CDR3 sequence reads: CSVYTQGVTYEQYF. CDR3 DNA: TGCAGCGTTTATACACAGGGGGTGACCTACGAGCAGTACTTC.

This clonotype was counted at least ten times. The chain couples TRBV6-5 to TRBJ2-7, with D possibly matching TRBD2 (6 bases). The germline V and J ends were trimmed by 2 bases and 6 bases, with 14 bases remaining between them. The CDR3 contains 14 residues. CDR1 is MNHEY and CDR2 is SVGAGI in the germline V gene. The CDR3 here is CASSYTPGVSEQYF. The DNA for the CDR3 is TGTGCCAGCAGTTACACACCGGGGGTTAGCGAGCAGTACTTC.

The V gene is TRBV5-1, the J gene TRBJ1-6, with TRBD1 identical over 8 bases. From germline, CDR1 is SGHRS and CDR2 YFSETQ. There are 15 residues in the CDR3. Trimming removed 0 bases from V and 8 bases from J; junction bases left unmatched: 4. CDR3 sequence: CASSLGQGWDSPLHF. The CDR3 region has the DNA TGCGCCAGCAGCTTGGGACAGGGGTGGGATTCACCCCTCCACTTT.

This clonotype was picked up a small number of times. The chain recombines TRBV18 with TRBJ2-3; 10 bases are shared with TRBD2. J was trimmed by 6 bases and V by 5 bases; bases with no gene match: 11. Germline V gene lookup returns CDR1 KGHSH and CDR2 LQKENI. The CDR3 loop spans 16 amino acids. In DNA, the CDR3 is TGTGCCAGCTCAACCGGGACTAGCGCCAAAGGGGATACGCAGTATTTT. Its translation is CASSTGTSAKGDTQYF.